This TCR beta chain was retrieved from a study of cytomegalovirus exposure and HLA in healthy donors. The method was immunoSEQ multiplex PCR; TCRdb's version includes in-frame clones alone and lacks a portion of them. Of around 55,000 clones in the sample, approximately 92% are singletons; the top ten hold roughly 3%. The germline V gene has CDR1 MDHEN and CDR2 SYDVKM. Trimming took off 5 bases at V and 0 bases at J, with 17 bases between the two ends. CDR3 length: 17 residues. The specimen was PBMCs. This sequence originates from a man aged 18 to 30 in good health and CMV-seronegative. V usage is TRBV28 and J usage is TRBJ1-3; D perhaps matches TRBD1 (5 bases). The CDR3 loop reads CASSNIGHGSSGNTIYF. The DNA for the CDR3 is TGTGCCAGCAGTAACATAGGACACGGATCCTCTGGAAACACCATATATTTT.